Below are 21 T cell receptor beta chains sequenced from a single sample in a study of blood T cell repertoires in COVID-19 (dated by TCRdb to 2020 to 2022). Receptor libraries were prepared by the immunoSEQ multiplex PCR assay. The immuneACCESS repertoire file appears here via TCRdb, limited to in-frame rearrangements. These files lack a portion of the clones; in checked studies, under half of the deficit traces to unresolved V genes, and the cause of the others is not known. The sample table holds about 19,000 clones, of which around 87% were seen once. Clones ranked in the top ten supply approximately 9.9% of the sample. Sequencing was done on a sample of peripheral blood. These receptors all stem from a human donor in a cohort sampled during active COVID-19.

The chain recombines TRBV9 with TRBJ2-2; a weak D match, TRBD2 (6 bases). The CDR3 sequence is 16 residues long. From germline, CDR1 is SGDLS and CDR2 YYNGEE. V lost 2 bases and J lost 1, with 12 bases in between. The CDR3 nucleotides read TGTGCCAGCAGCGTCCGTGAGCGGGTGAACACCGGGGAGCTGTTTTTT. Its protein product is CASSVRERVNTGELFF. Supplemented by reference TRBV9 and TRBJ2-2, the full variable domain reads DSGVTQTPKHLITATGQRVTLRCSPRSGDLSVYWYQQSLDQGLQFLIQYYNGEERAKGNILERFSAQQFPDLHSELNLSSLELGDSALYFCASSVRERVNTGELFFGEGSRLTVL.

This clone was observed once. The V call is TRBV2, the J call TRBJ2-7; 8 bases line up with TRBD2. Germline CDR1 is SNHLY and CDR2 is FYNNEI. This CDR3 spans 15 amino acids. V was clipped by 6 bases and J by 3 bases; unmatched bases: 10. CDR3 sequence: CASRLLGLENYEQYF. CDR3 bases: TGTGCCAGCAGGCTTTTGGGACTAGAAAACTACGAGCAGTACTTC.

This clone was counted between two and nine times. The chain employs TRBV6-6 and TRBJ1-3; tentative D call: TRBD1 (6 bases). Germline CDR1 MNHNY, CDR2 SVGAGI (reference sequence). The V end lost 6 bases, the J end lost 0 bases, and 12 bases lay between the germline ends. The CDR3 extends over 15 amino acids. The CDR3 region has the DNA TGTGCCAGCAGCCGGGGGGCGGACTCTGGAAACACCATATATTTT. It yields the protein CASSRGADSGNTIYF.

The CDR3 is CASSQHLAGGPSDYEQYF. The CDR3 bases are TGTGCCAGCAGCCAACATCTAGCGGGAGGGCCTTCCGACTACGAGCAGTACTTC. The chain carries TRBV3-1 (or the pseudogene TRBV3-2) and TRBJ2-7, with 12 bases that match TRBD2. Germline loops: CDR1 LGHDT, CDR2 YNNKEL (reference sequence). This CDR3 has 18 residues. V trimming: 2 bases; J trimming: 3 bases; junction bases outside the gene matches: 11.

The rearrangement joins TRBV11-2 to TRBJ2-1, with D maybe TRBD2 (6 bases). Trimming took off 5 bases at V and 8 bases at J, with 28 bases between the two ends. This CDR3 spans 18 amino acids. CDR1 SGHAT and CDR2 FQNNGV come from the germline V gene. The CDR3 loop reads CASSTQRGLPGGIDEQFF. In DNA form, the CDR3 reads TGTGCCAGCAGCACGCAAAGAGGACTACCTGGAGGTATCGATGAGCAGTTCTTC.

Written as DNA, the CDR3 is TGTGCCAGCAGGACCGGGACAGGGGATCCGGAGACCCAGTACTTC. Encoded protein: CASRTGTGDPETQYF. The rearrangement uses TRBV7-9 and TRBJ2-5; 10 bases line up with TRBD1. After removal of 6 bases from V and 5 bases from J, the junction contained 9 bases not matched to a gene. This CDR3 has 15 residues. Germline V gene sequence: CDR1 SEHNR, CDR2 FQNEAQ (reference sequence).

The genes are TRBV28 and TRBJ1-3, with 9 positions matching TRBD1. The V gene end was trimmed by 5 bases and the J gene end by 4 bases; junction bases not matched to a gene: 6. This CDR3 region has 15 residues. The germline V gene encodes CDR1 MDHEN and CDR2 SYDVKM. The CDR3 DNA reads as TGTGCCAGCAGTCTCGGGACAGGGCCCGGAAACACCATATATTTT. Encoded protein: CASSLGTGPGNTIYF.

The chain carries TRBV10-3 and TRBJ2-1, with a tentative D call TRBD2 (6 bases). V was pared by 10 bases and J by 2 bases, with 21 bases between. Germline V gene data show CDR1 as ENHRY and CDR2 as SYGVKD. This CDR3 comprises 16 residues. The CDR3 nucleotides read TGTGCCACCCGCGGAGGAGGAGCGGGCGCCTACAATGAGCAGTTCTTC. This encodes CATRGGGAGAYNEQFF.

The chain combines TRBV7-9 with TRBJ2-7; 8 bases line up with TRBD1. The CDR3 is made up of 15 amino acids. CDR1 is SEHNR, CDR2 FQNEAQ, per germline (reference sequence). V shed 4 bases and J 3 bases; nucleotides not matched to a gene: 8. The DNA for the CDR3 is TGTGCCAGCAGCTGGGGGACAGGTACCGACTACGAGCAGTACTTC. Its protein product is CASSWGTGTDYEQYF.

J is TRBJ1-2 and V is TRBV10-2, with D perhaps TRBD1 (6 bases). The V gene's germline CDR1 is WSHSY and CDR2 SAAADI. The ends were cut back, 4 bases at V and 2 bases at J, with 17 bases in the middle. This CDR3 has 16 amino acids. CDR3 sequence (DNA): TGCGCCAGCAGTGCACTTGGGCGGACAGCGAACTATGGCTACACCTTC. As protein: CASSALGRTANYGYTF.

The chain employs TRBV27 and TRBJ2-7; D not certain. CDR1 is MNHEY, CDR2 SMNVEV, per germline (reference sequence). The CDR3 covers 16 residues. Deletions cut 2 bases from V and 0 bases from J, with 14 bases between. Here the CDR3 DNA reads TGTGCCAGCAGTTTACTGGGCCAGTCGAGCTCCTACGAGCAGTACTTC. It translates to CASSLLGQSSSYEQYF.

The chain links TRBV2 to TRBJ2-1; 11 nucleotides agree with TRBD2. Per the germline V gene, CDR1 is SNHLY and CDR2 is FYNNEI. The junction had 9 bases not matched to a gene; V was cut back by 5 bases and J by 3 bases. The CDR3 has 17 amino acids. The CDR3 protein is CASSYSSLAGVYNEQFF. CDR3 nucleotide sequence: TGTGCCAGCAGTTACAGTTCACTAGCGGGAGTCTACAATGAGCAGTTCTTC.

This chain uses TRBV6-4 with TRBJ2-2; TRBD1 agrees at 12 bases. Germline CDR1 is MRHNA and CDR2 is SNTAGT. The V and J ends lost 5 bases and 2 bases, in that order; junction bases with no gene match: 12. The CDR3 sequence is 19 residues long. The CDR3: CASSPASSGQGANTGELFF. Written as DNA, the CDR3 is TGTGCCAGCAGTCCCGCATCGTCGGGACAGGGGGCCAACACCGGGGAGCTGTTTTTT.

The V gene is TRBV7-4, the J gene TRBJ2-5, with 14 bases lining up with TRBD2. V lost 6 bases, J lost 5 bases, and 14 bases stayed unmatched. The germline V gene encodes CDR1 SGHVT and CDR2 SQSDAQ. The CDR3 sequence is 18 residues long. In DNA, the CDR3 is TGTGCCAGCAGGGCCTCGGGACTAGCGGGAGTCCCACGGGAGACCCAGTACTTC. Protein: CASRASGLAGVPRETQYF.

Turning to this clone: At one of its ends the junction is not consistent with the germline gene, which may arise from a read error. This chain connects TRBV11-2 to TRBJ2-3; 9 bases map to TRBD2. This CDR3 has 13 amino acids. The germline V gene encodes CDR1 SGHAT and CDR2 FQNNGV. For the CDR3, the DNA is TGTGCCAGCAGCCCTCGTACTAGCGGGCCCCGGAATTTT. Translating gives CASSPRTSGPRNF. Looking up the rest from reference TRBV11-2 and TRBJ2-3 gives the full variable domain: EAGVAQSPRYKIIEKRQSVAFWCNPISGHATLYWYQQILGQGPKLLIQFQNNGVVDDSQLPKDRFSAERLKGVDSTLKIQPAKLEDSAVYLCASSPRTSGPRNFGPGTRLTVL.

The J gene is TRBJ2-7, the V gene TRBV7-9; 10 nucleotides match TRBD1. V gave up 4 bases and J gave up 4 bases; unmatched junction bases: 7. This CDR3 comprises 15 residues. Germline V gene sequence: CDR1 SEHNR, CDR2 FQNEAQ (reference sequence). The CDR3 DNA reads as TGTGCCAGCAGCTCCGGACAGGGGGGGAAGTACGAGCAGTACTTC. Translation gives CASSSGQGGKYEQYF.

The rearrangement uses TRBV28 and TRBJ1-6, with 10 bases that match TRBD1. J gave up 7 bases and V 6 bases, and 9 bases lay outside the gene matches. The CDR3 is 16 amino acids. Germline V gives CDR1 MDHEN, CDR2 SYDVKM. The CDR3 region has the DNA TGTGCCAGCAGCCCGGGACAGGGGATAGGAAATTCACCCCTCCACTTT. It codes for CASSPGQGIGNSPLHF.

The V and J genes are TRBV7-3 and TRBJ2-2; 13 bases are shared with TRBD2. The length of the CDR3 is 17 residues. Germline V gene sequence: CDR1 SGHTA, CDR2 FQGTGA. Germline trimming cut 4 bases from V and 4 bases from J; bases unmatched to any gene: 6. The CDR3 sequence: CASSSGLAGVGTGELFF. Here the CDR3 DNA reads TGTGCCAGCAGCTCCGGACTAGCGGGAGTAGGCACCGGGGAGCTGTTTTTT.

This chain links TRBV6-1 with TRBJ2-3, with D maybe TRBD2 (5 bases). Trimming pared 1 base from V and 4 bases from J, leaving 6 bases between. From germline, CDR1 is MNHNS and CDR2 SASEGT. This CDR3 region has 13 residues. The DNA of the CDR3 is TGTGCCAGCAGTGAAGAGGGAGCAGATACGCAGTATTTT. Translated: CASSEEGADTQYF.

CDR3 nucleotide sequence: TGTGCCAGTGGACAGGGGGCGGGAGAAGCTTTCTTT. Translating gives CASGQGAGEAFF. The chain employs TRBV9 and TRBJ1-1; 11 bases are shared with TRBD1. The junction had 5 bases not matched to a gene; V was cut back by 8 bases and J by 8 bases. There are 12 residues in the CDR3. Germline V gene sequence: CDR1 SGDLS, CDR2 YYNGEE.

This clone was counted only a few times. Relative to the germline gene, one junction end is altered; a read error may explain this. V usage is TRBV2 and J usage is TRBJ1-6; D unclear. Per the germline V gene, CDR1 is SNHLY and CDR2 is FYNNEI. The CDR3 consists of 11 residues. CDR3 sequence reads: CASSEAPKPVF. The CDR3 bases are TGTGCCAGCAGTGAAGCGCCCAAGCCGGTCTTT.